The next 2 T cell receptor beta chains were all read from a single sample in a study of control samples from healthy donors and cancer patients. This table comes from immunoSEQ multiplex PCR, and its TCRdb copy is limited to in-frame clones, with some not included. Of just over 150,000 clones listed, over 90% are singletons. The sequencing sample was made of blood. These receptors all come from a man in his fifties or sixties in good health.

This clone occurred once. V and J are TRBV3-1 (or the pseudogene TRBV3-2) and TRBJ2-5; 7 nucleotides align to TRBD2. The CDR3 is 16 amino acids. V lost 1 base to trimming and J lost 2 bases; unmatched junction nucleotides: 7. The germline gives CDR1 LGHDT, CDR2 YNNKEL (reference sequence). The chain's CDR3 is CASSQGTLAPQETQYF. The CDR3 DNA sequence: TGTGCCAGCAGCCAAGGGACACTAGCGCCTCAAGAGACCCAGTACTTC.

V usage is TRBV19 and J usage is TRBJ2-1, with a tentative D call TRBD2 (5 bases). V lost 5 bases and J 9 bases, leaving 11 bases between the germline ends. Germline CDR1 is LNHDA and CDR2 is SQIVND (reference sequence). CDR3 length equals 12 residues. CDR3 protein: CASSFTRFEQFF. CDR3 DNA: TGTGCCAGTAGTTTCACTAGATTTGAGCAGTTCTTC.